This TCR beta chain was observed in a study of cytomegalovirus exposure and HLA in healthy donors. Study findings and constraints: In a later analysis, a missense DCLRE1C variant was linked to TCR beta V- and J-gene trimming.

60 Vbeta and 13 Jbeta primers were used in PCR. Profiled with immunoSEQ multiplex PCR; TCRdb holds only in-frame clones, not every one. The repertoire has 100,000 to 150,000 clones, roughly 10% of them found once; the top ten carry approximately 4.4%. Germline V gene data show CDR1 as SGHTS and CDR2 as YDEGEE. With 4 bases removed from V and 0 bases from J, the gap between germline ends came to 11 bases. The length of the CDR3 is 15 residues. As to this clone: Its antigen is unidentified.

Input material: PBMCs. This TCR came from a woman in her late teens or twenties in good health and CMV-seropositive. The rearrangement uses TRBV5-8 and TRBJ1-3; D gene uncertain. This CDR3 is CASSLAALSGNTIYF. CDR3 nucleotides: TGTGCCAGCAGCCTAGCGGCGCTCTCTGGAAACACCATATATTTT.